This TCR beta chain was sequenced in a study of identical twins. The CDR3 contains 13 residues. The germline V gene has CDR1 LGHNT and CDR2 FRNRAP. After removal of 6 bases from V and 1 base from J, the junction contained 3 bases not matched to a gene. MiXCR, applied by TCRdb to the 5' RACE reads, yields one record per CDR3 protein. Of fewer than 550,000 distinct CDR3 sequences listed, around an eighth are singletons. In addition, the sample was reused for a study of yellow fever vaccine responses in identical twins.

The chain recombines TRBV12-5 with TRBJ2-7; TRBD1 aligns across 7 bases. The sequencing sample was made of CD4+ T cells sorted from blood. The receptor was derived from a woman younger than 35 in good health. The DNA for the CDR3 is TGTGCTAGTGGCCAACAGGGGTCCTACGAGCAGTACTTC. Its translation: CASGQQGSYEQYF.